The 5 T cell receptor beta chains below come from one sample, sequenced in a study of T cells in women clearing cervical HPV infection. TCRdb's table, derived via immunoSEQ multiplex PCR, lists solely in-frame clones and lacks some. The specimen's table records some 37,000 clones. Sample: blood buffy coat. The receptors originated from a woman aged 18 to 69 with a cervical HPV16 infection that either progressed to CIN3+ or cleared (not recorded which).

About this clone: The read falls 3 residues short of the CDR3 end, and the missing part is taken from the germline J gene. V and J are TRBV18 and TRBJ2-5, with 7 bases lining up with TRBD1. The CDR3 totals 18 residues. The germline gives CDR1 KGHSH, CDR2 LQKENI. After removal of 2 bases from V and 2 bases from J, the junction contained 14 bases not matched to a gene. The CDR3 bases that were read are TGTGCCAGCTCACCAGGAGCGGTACAGGGGAGTCCTCAAGAGACC. Its protein product is CASSPGAVQGSPQET. The entire CDR3 protein is CASSPGAVQGSPQETQYF.

As regards this clone: Read coverage stops 3 residues before the CDR3 terminus; the germline J gene supplies the remainder. The chain employs TRBV5-1 and TRBJ2-5; no reliable D call. Trimming took off 0 bases at V and 5 bases at J, with 5 bases between the two ends. The CDR3 loop spans 12 amino acids. Germline V gene sequence: CDR1 SGHRS, CDR2 YFSETQ. CDR3 sequence reads: CASSLDRETQYF. Partial CDR3 DNA: TGCGCCAGCAGCTTGGACCGGGAGACC.

Remarks on this clone: The read ends 3 residues early relative to the CDR3; the germline J gene fills the gap. The J gene is TRBJ2-7, the V gene TRBV18, with TRBD1 identical over 10 bases. This CDR3 comprises 15 residues. The V gene end was trimmed by 3 bases and the J gene end by 5 bases; junction bases not matched to a gene: 7. CDR1 is KGHSH, CDR2 LQKENI, per germline. Partial CDR3 DNA: TGTGCCAGCTCACCCCTGCGGGACAGGGGCGACGAG. Translation gives CASSPLRDRGDE. The whole CDR3 reads CASSPLRDRGDEQYF.

As for this clone: The read halts 3 residues ahead of the CDR3 end, with the missing end drawn from the germline J gene. The chain uses TRBV9 and TRBJ2-5; 8 bases line up with TRBD1. Germline V lookup: CDR1 SGDLS, CDR2 YYNGEE. The V and J ends lost 0 bases and 2 bases, in that order; junction bases with no gene match: 6. The CDR3 sequence is 16 residues long. The CDR3 reads CASSVGGGTGQETQYF. CDR3 DNA, as far as it was read: TGTGCCAGCAGCGTAGGTGGGGGGACAGGTCAAGAGACC.

For this clone: Coverage ceases 3 residues before the CDR3 finishes, and the germline J gene fills in the end. The V gene is TRBV6-4, the J gene TRBJ1-1, with TRBD1 identical over 11 bases. This CDR3 contains 13 residues. Germline CDR1 MRHNA, CDR2 SNTAGT. Incomplete CDR3 DNA: TGTGCCAGCAGTGACTCGGACAGGGGGCTA. It codes for CASSDSDRGL. The entire CDR3 protein is CASSDSDRGLAFF.